This TCR beta chain comes out of a study of PD-1 blockade in classical Hodgkin lymphoma. Study information: Patients received nivolumab 3 mg/kg intravenously every 2 weeks. Study-wide points: Reported findings placed baseline TCR diversity lower in newly diagnosed patients (compared with healthy donors).

Profiled with immunoSEQ multiplex PCR; TCRdb holds only in-frame clones, not every one. The sample contains tens of thousands of clones, more than 75% of which appear only once. All patients relapsed after autologous stem cell transplantation, and brentuximab vedotin exposure varied. Classification of best responses gave complete response, partial response or progressive disease. On this clone itself: The antigen is undetermined.

Here the sequenced sample was peripheral blood mononuclear cells (PBMCs), taken at baseline. The origin of this receptor is a human donor with classical Hodgkin lymphoma.

The CDR3 loop reads CASSLGGIGNQPQHF. The CDR3 region has the DNA TGCGCCAGCAGCTTGGGGGGTATTGGGAATCAGCCCCAGCATTTT. The chain recombines TRBV5-1 with TRBJ1-5; D unclear. V was cut by 0 bases and J by 4 bases, with 11 bases left in between. Germline CDR1 reads SGHRS; CDR2 reads YFSETQ. The length of the CDR3 is 15 residues.